Described below is a single T cell receptor beta chain sequence and its context. Its antigen is currently unknown. The data derive from a study of cytomegalovirus exposure and HLA in healthy donors. The PCR ran on 60 Vbeta and 13 Jbeta primers. The protocol was immunoSEQ multiplex PCR, while the TCRdb copy is restricted to in-frame clones and leaves out a portion. The sample holds 65,000 to 75,000 clones; roughly 79% are singletons and the top ten take about 6%. Study results and limitations: Reportedly, a later analysis found an Asian-associated ancestry cluster had fewer N-insertions than the roughly 700-donor mean. The study labeled 150 to 200 TCR beta chains cytomegalovirus-associated.

CDR1 and CDR2 (germline): MGHRA, YSYEKL. This CDR3 has 14 amino acids. V was clipped by 0 bases and J by 11 bases, with 17 bases between them. This receptor was obtained from a man between 50 and 59 years old in good health and CMV-seronegative. The chain carries TRBV4-1 and TRBJ2-7; perhaps TRBD2 as D (5 bases). Sequencing was done on a sample of PBMCs. The CDR3 nucleotides read TGCGCCAGCAGCCAAGAGACTCGGGAAAGGGCGAAGTACTTC. Its protein is CASSQETRERAKYF.